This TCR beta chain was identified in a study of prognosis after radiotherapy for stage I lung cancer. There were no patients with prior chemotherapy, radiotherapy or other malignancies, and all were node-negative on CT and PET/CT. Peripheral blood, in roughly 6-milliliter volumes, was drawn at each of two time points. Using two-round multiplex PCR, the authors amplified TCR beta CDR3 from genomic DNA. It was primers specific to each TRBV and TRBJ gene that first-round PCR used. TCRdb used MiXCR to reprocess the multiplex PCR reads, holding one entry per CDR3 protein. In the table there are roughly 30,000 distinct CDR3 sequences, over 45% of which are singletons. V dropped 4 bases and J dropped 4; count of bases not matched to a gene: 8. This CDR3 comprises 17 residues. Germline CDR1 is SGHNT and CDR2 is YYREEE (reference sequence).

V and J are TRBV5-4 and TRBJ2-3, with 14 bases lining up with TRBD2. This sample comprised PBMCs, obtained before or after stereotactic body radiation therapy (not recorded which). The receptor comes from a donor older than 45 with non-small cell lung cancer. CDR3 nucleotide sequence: TGTGCCAGCAGCCCCTCTGGGACTAGCGGGAGCTCAGATACGCAGTATTTT. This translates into CASSPSGTSGSSDTQYF.